The 21 T cell receptor beta chains given below trace back to one sample, sequenced in a study of blood T cells in healthy people across ages. A second PCR, run for about 7 to 11 cycles, used a sample-barcoded 5' primer plus a J-beta primer mix. TCRdb re-called the 5' RACE reads with MiXCR, one entry per CDR3 protein. The sample has 750,000 to 1,000,000 distinct CDR3 sequences; 25% to 30% are singletons. In addition, the sample was reused for a study of T cells of mothers and their children.

Sequenced input: blood. Receptors were obtained from a woman aged 40 to 50 in good health.

Only a few counts were recorded for this clonotype. The J gene is TRBJ1-1, the V gene TRBV4-1, with no clear D. Germline lookup yields CDR1 MGHRA and CDR2 YSYEKL. The CDR3 is 18 residues long. V gave up 0 bases and J gave up 5 bases, with 22 bases separating them. CDR3 amino acids: CASSQEIPRAVRWTEAFF. CDR3 DNA: TGCGCCAGCAGCCAAGAAATACCACGCGCGGTGAGATGGACTGAAGCTTTCTTT.

There are a few counts of this clonotype. The chain combines TRBV28 with TRBJ2-1; TRBD2 matches 8 bases. Trimming at V came to 3 bases and at J to 2 bases, leaving 9 bases not matched to a gene. CDR3 length equals 17 residues. Germline V gives CDR1 MDHEN, CDR2 SYDVKM. The CDR3 nucleotides read TGTGCCAGCAGTTTCCCCTTTGGTAGCGGGACCTACAATGAGCAGTTCTTC. Translating gives CASSFPFGSGTYNEQFF.

V gene TRBV5-5 combines with J gene TRBJ1-5; TRBD1 matches 9 bases. The germline V gene encodes CDR1 SGHKS and CDR2 YYEKEE (reference sequence). The trim removed 5 bases at V and 0 bases at J, leaving 6 bases unmatched. The CDR3 runs to 16 residues. The CDR3 region is CASRLRDRASNQPQHF. The CDR3 DNA reads TGTGCCAGCAGACTCCGGGACAGGGCTAGCAATCAGCCCCAGCATTTT.

Only a few counts were recorded for this clonotype. This chain links TRBV9 with TRBJ1-1; 8 bases match TRBD1. This CDR3 contains 14 residues. Trimming took 3 bases from V and 3 from J; bases not matched to a gene: 4. Germline V gives CDR1 SGDLS, CDR2 YYNGEE. The CDR3 DNA reads TGTGCCAGCAGCGCAACAGGGGGGTACACTGAAGCTTTCTTT. Amino acids: CASSATGGYTEAFF. The whole variable domain, remainder taken from reference TRBV9 and TRBJ1-1, is DSGVTQTPKHLITATGQRVTLRCSPRSGDLSVYWYQQSLDQGLQFLIQYYNGEERAKGNILERFSAQQFPDLHSELNLSSLELGDSALYFCASSATGGYTEAFFGQGTRLTVV.

The CDR3 sequence is CASSQGWSIGYYGYTF. Written as DNA, the CDR3 is TGTGCCAGCAGCCAAGGATGGTCAATCGGTTATTATGGCTACACCTTC. The chain couples TRBV14 to TRBJ1-2; D unresolved. The CDR3 extends over 16 amino acids. Trimming pared 1 base from V and 5 bases from J, leaving 17 bases between. Germline loops: CDR1 SGHDN, CDR2 FVKESK.

Points on this clonotype: Since a much larger clone is just one base distant, this may be a read error. The chain has TRBV12-3 or TRBV12-4 and TRBJ2-1; D gene unclear. The CDR3 spans 16 residues. Here the CDR3 reads CASSPSQANPYNEQLF. In DNA, the CDR3 is TGTGCCAGCAGTCCCAGTCAGGCAAACCCCTACAATGAGCAGCTCTTC.

The rearrangement uses TRBV7-3 and TRBJ2-1; the D gene could be TRBD1 or TRBD2 (6 bases each). Trimming removed 4 bases at V and 0 bases at J, with 16 bases between. The germline V gene has CDR1 SGHTA and CDR2 FQGTGA. CDR3 length: 17 amino acids. The CDR3 bases are TGTGCCAGCAGCTCCGAGGGGGGAGCGGTCTCCTACAATGAGCAGTTCTTC. Its translation is CASSSEGGAVSYNEQFF.

Details on this clonotype: An end of the junction does not agree with germline; a read error may underlie this. V is TRBV14 and J is TRBJ2-2; D is tentatively TRBD1 or TRBD2 (6 bases each). CDR3 length: 16 amino acids. CDR1 is SGHDN and CDR2 is FVKESK in the germline V gene. The CDR3 loop reads CAGSQDPGARTGELFF. In DNA form, the CDR3 reads TGTGCCGGCAGCCAAGATCCGGGGGCGAGGACCGGGGAGCTGTTTTTT.

This chain connects TRBV20-1 to TRBJ2-7; 10 nucleotides match TRBD1. The end of the DNA aligns better with TRBJ2-4, so the J call may be wrong. The CDR3 covers 14 residues. Germline assignment: CDR1 DFQATT and CDR2 SNEGSKA (reference sequence). The CDR3 is CSAREDRGNNIQYF. CDR3 nucleotides: TGCAGTGCTAGAGAGGACAGGGGGAACAACATTCAGTACTTC.

Many counts were recorded for this clonotype. The rearrangement links TRBV7-3 to TRBJ2-1; D unclear. The CDR3 is made up of 13 amino acids. Germline CDR1 is SGHTA and CDR2 is FQGTGA. Trimming cost V 3 bases and J 8 bases, with 11 bases left between them. The CDR3 here is CASSLDPGHEQFF. The CDR3 DNA follows: TGTGCCAGCAGCTTGGACCCTGGGCATGAGCAGTTCTTC.

This clonotype was detected ten times or more. The junction departs from germline at one end; a sequencing error may be responsible. The chain is built from TRBV12-3 or TRBV12-4 and TRBJ1-2; D not resolved. The CDR3 totals 12 residues. CDR3 amino acids: CASSLGSYGYTF. The CDR3 DNA reads TGTGCCAGCAGCTTAGGCAGCTATGGCTACACCTTC.

This clonotype was detected a few times. This chain connects TRBV10-3 to TRBJ2-1; 9 nucleotides agree with TRBD2. Germline CDR1 is ENHRY and CDR2 is SYGVKD. V shed 4 bases and J 12 bases; nucleotides not matched to a gene: 7. The CDR3 is made up of 13 amino acids. The CDR3 here is CAISGTSDSGQFF. The CDR3 nucleotides read TGTGCCATCAGTGGGACTAGCGACTCTGGGCAGTTCTTC.

This rearrangement joins TRBV12-3 or TRBV12-4 to TRBJ1-4; 7 bases agree with TRBD1. After removal of 5 bases from V and 6 bases from J, the junction contained 9 bases not matched to a gene. The CDR3 loop spans 15 amino acids. Here the CDR3 DNA reads TGTGCCAGCAGTCCCCGAGGGGGCAGGGATGAAAAACTGTTTTTT. Protein: CASSPRGGRDEKLFF.

This chain uses TRBV2 with TRBJ2-3; D ambiguous. This CDR3 region has 15 residues. The V gene lost 4 bases and the J gene lost 1 base, with 12 bases spanning the gap. Germline-derived CDR1 and CDR2 are SNHLY and FYNNEI. In DNA form, the CDR3 reads TGTGCCAGCAGTGCAGATTTACTCCGCACAGATACGCAGTATTTT. Amino acids: CASSADLLRTDTQYF.

This clonotype was seen once. V and J are TRBV20-1 and TRBJ1-5, with TRBD1 matching over 7 bases. V was clipped by 0 bases and J by 1 base; unmatched bases: 3. This CDR3 is 15 amino acids long. Germline CDR1 is DFQATT and CDR2 is SNEGSKA (reference sequence). The CDR3: CSAREAQGSNQPQHF. The CDR3 nucleotides are TGCAGTGCTAGAGAGGCACAGGGGAGCAATCAGCCCCAGCATTTT.

This chain connects TRBV20-1 to TRBJ1-5; 7 bases are shared with TRBD1. This CDR3 has 14 amino acids. The V gene's germline CDR1 is DFQATT and CDR2 SNEGSKA (reference sequence). V was pared by 6 bases and J by 4 bases, with 9 bases of the junction left unmatched. CDR3: CSARRQGLNQPQHF. CDR3 DNA: TGCAGTGCCCGGAGACAGGGTTTGAATCAGCCCCAGCATTTT.

V gene TRBV20-1 combines with J gene TRBJ1-5; no firm D call. The V end lost 3 bases, the J end lost 3 bases, and 9 bases lay between the germline ends. This CDR3 is 13 amino acids long. Germline assignment: CDR1 DFQATT and CDR2 SNEGSKA (reference sequence). The CDR3 DNA sequence: TGCAGTGCTAGTGGGGAAACCAATCAGCCCCAGCATTTT. Translating gives CSASGETNQPQHF.

The rearrangement links TRBV7-8 to TRBJ1-1; D is unclear. V lost 5 bases to trimming and J lost 1 base, with 14 bases between them. CDR3 size: 15 residues. Per germline, CDR1 SGHVS and CDR2 FQNEAQ. CDR3 sequence: CASSPMGGRNTEAFF. In DNA, the CDR3 is TGTGCCAGCAGCCCCATGGGAGGGAGGAACACTGAAGCTTTCTTT.

This clonotype has more than one count but fewer than ten. The DNA of the CDR3 is TGCAGCGCCGTAGGCGGGGGCAACACCGGGGAGCTGTTTTTT. Translation gives CSAVGGGNTGELFF. The rearrangement links TRBV29-1 to TRBJ2-2; a possible D gene is TRBD2 (7 bases). Trimming took 7 bases from V and 2 from J, leaving 14 bases between them. The germline gives CDR1 SQVTM, CDR2 ANQGSEA. The length of the CDR3 is 14 residues.

In its sample, this clonotype was seen many times. The chain combines TRBV6-4 with TRBJ2-6, with 7 bases aligning to TRBD1. The CDR3 length is 14 residues. The junction had 7 bases not matched to a gene; V was cut back by 6 bases and J by 8 bases. Germline assignment: CDR1 MRHNA and CDR2 SNTAGT. CDR3 coding DNA: TGTGCCAGCAGCGAGGAACAGGGGACCAACGTCCTGACTTTC. Translation: CASSEEQGTNVLTF.

This clonotype was detected only once. This sequence may be a read error, since a much larger clone differs from it by one base. The rearrangement links TRBV5-6 to TRBJ1-5; the match to TRBD1 covers 7 bases. The germline V gene encodes CDR1 SGHDT and CDR2 YYEEEE. The CDR3 covers 15 residues. This chain's CDR3 is CANSLGQLGNQPQHF. The CDR3 nucleotides are TGTGCCAACAGCTTGGGACAGTTGGGCAATCAGCCCCAGCATTTT. Together with reference TRBV5-6 and TRBJ1-5, the CDR3 gives the full variable domain: DAGVTQSPTHLIKTRGQQVTLRCSPKSGHDTVSWYQQALGQGPQFIFQYYEEEERQRGNFPDRFSGHQFPNYSSELNVNALLLGDSALYLCANSLGQLGNQPQHFGDGTRLSIL.